Listed below are T cell receptor beta chains from one sample, sequenced in a study of immune characterization of retroperitoneal liposarcoma. TCRdb re-derived calls from the PCR reads in MiXCR, one entry per CDR3 protein. The repertoire has about 2,100 distinct CDR3 sequences, 30% to 40% of them found once; the top ten carry 16%. Sequenced sample: tumor tissue. These receptors were obtained from a male donor with retroperitoneal liposarcoma. CDR3s include the opening cysteine and the closing phenylalanine or tryptophan. D genes are given only for firm matches. Clone size, where shown, is once, few, many, or a class for clones that have expanded.

>13|TRBJ2-7|medium-sized|TRBV27|NA
TGTGCCAGCAGTCCCCGGAGCTCCTACGAGCAGTACTTC
CASSPRSSYEQYF
>16|TRBJ2-1|few|TRBV6-1|NA
TGTGCCAGCAGTGAAGAGGGGCCAGGGAGCTCCTACGAGCAGTTCTTC
CASSEEGPGSSYEQFF
>14|TRBJ2-1|few|TRBV12-3/TRBV12-4|TRBD1
TGTGCCAGCAGTTCGCCGGGACAGGCGGACGAGCAGTTCTTC
CASSSPGQADEQFF
>17|TRBJ2-7|NA|TRBV4-1|TRBD1
TGCGCCAGCAGCCAAGAAATAACAGGGGGGTCTAGGGGCGAGCAGTACTTC
CASSQEITGGSRGEQYF
>15|TRBJ2-1|medium-sized|TRBV6-1|NA
TGTGCCAGCAGTGAAATGGTAGGTGGGTTCTACGAGCAGTTCTTC
CASSEMVGGFYEQFF
>14|TRBJ2-5|NA|TRBV4-1|TRBD1
TGCGCCAGCAGCCAGGGACAGCACCTGGAGACCCAGTACTTC
CASSQGQHLETQYF
>18|TRBJ2-1|medium-sized|TRBV7-2|NA
TGTGCCAGCAGCTTAATCAAACAGTTTCCAGTCTCCTACAATGAGCAGTTCTTC
CASSLIKQFPVSYNEQFF
>19|TRBJ2-5|large|TRBV25-1|TRBD1
TGTGCCAGCAGTGACCGCGGACAGGGGGTGGGACCCGCTTTGGAGACCCAGTACTTC
CASSDRGQGVGPALETQYF
>15|TRBJ2-7|NA|TRBV6-6|NA
TGTGCCAGCAGTTACCGGGACGTGCGAACCTACGAGCAGTACTTC
CASSYRDVRTYEQYF
>13|TRBJ1-6|medium-sized|TRBV6-5|NA
TGTGCCAGCAGACGATCGGGGAATTCACCCCTCCACTTT
CASRRSGNSPLHF
>15|TRBJ2-3|few|TRBV6-1|NA
TGTGCCAGCAGTGAAGAGGCAGGGGGGCCAGATACGCAGTATTTT
CASSEEAGGPDTQYF
>12|TRBJ2-1|medium-sized|TRBV7-6|NA
TGTGCCAGCAGCCAAAATCCGGGTCCCCAGTTCTTC
CASSQNPGPQFF
>15|TRBJ2-1|NA|TRBV7-7|NA
TGTGCTAGCAGCCCGGCAGGGAGGAGTGGAGAGACCCAGTTCTTC
CASSPAGRSGETQFF
>16|TRBJ2-1|few|TRBV12-3/TRBV12-4|TRBD2
TGTGCCAGCAGTGCCGGGACTAGCGGGGGCCTTAGGGAGCAGTTCTTC
CASSAGTSGGLREQFF
>12|TRBJ2-7|medium-sized|TRBV6-1|NA
TGTGCCAGCGCCGACACTCCCTACGAGCAGTACTTC
CASADTPYEQYF
>15|TRBJ2-7|NA|TRBV6-1|TRBD1
TGTGCCAGCTCCTCAGGAGTGGGACAGTTTGACGAGCAGTACTTC
CASSSGVGQFDEQYF
>14|TRBJ1-1|NA|TRBV4-3|NA
TGCGCCAGCAGCCAGCCCAGCGCTTACACTGAAGCTTTCTTT
CASSQPSAYTEAFF
>15|TRBJ2-3|medium-sized|TRBV6-1|TRBD2
TGTGCCAGCAGTTGGCCTAGCGGGGTCACAGATACGCAGTATTTT
CASSWPSGVTDTQYF
>16|TRBJ2-5|NA|TRBV6-1|NA
TGTGCCAGCAGTGAAGAGAGGGGCAGGGCCTGGGAGACCCAGTACTTC
CASSEERGRAWETQYF
>15|TRBJ2-1|once|TRBV7-2|TRBD2
TGTGCCAGCAGCTTAGATAGCGGGAGCTACAATGAGCAGTTCTTC
CASSLDSGSYNEQFF
>13|TRBJ2-1|large|TRBV12-3/TRBV12-4|NA
TGTGCCAGCAGTTTTCTTAGGAGCAATGAGCAGTTCTTC
CASSFLRSNEQFF
>17|TRBJ2-5|NA|TRBV4-1|NA
TGCGCCAGCAGCCAAGAAATTACAGGGTCCGCCGAAGAGACCCAGTACTTC
CASSQEITGSAEETQYF
>16|TRBJ2-1|few|TRBV6-6|TRBD2
TGTGCCAGCAGTGACTCGAGCGGGGGGGCCTACAATGAGCAGTTCTTC
CASSDSSGGAYNEQFF
>15|TRBJ2-1|medium-sized|TRBV7-6|NA
TGTGCCAGCAGCTTAACACGGCTTCCATACAATGAGCAGTTCTTC
CASSLTRLPYNEQFF
>17|TRBJ2-3|few|TRBV27|NA
TGTGCCAGCAGTTTAACTCTCGGGGGCTCTAGCACAGATACGCAGTATTTT
CASSLTLGGSSTDTQYF
>17|TRBJ2-1|NA|TRBV5-1|TRBD2
TGCGCCAGCAGCTTGGAGGCGCGGACTAGCTCCTACAATGAGCAGTTCTTC
CASSLEARTSSYNEQFF
>17|TRBJ2-1|NA|TRBV6-5|TRBD2
TGTGCCAGCAGTGCCACGAGGACTAGCGGGATATACAATGAGCAGTTCTTC
CASSATRTSGIYNEQFF
>14|TRBJ2-1|few|TRBV6-1|NA
TGTGCCAGCAGTGATCGGGGGGCCAGCGTTAAGCAGTTCTTC
CASSDRGASVKQFF
>16|TRBJ2-7|medium-sized|TRBV6-1|NA
TGTGCCAGCAGTGAATATGCGCTAGCCAGCTCCTACGAGCAGTACTTC
CASSEYALASSYEQYF
>14|TRBJ2-5|medium-sized|TRBV6-1|NA
TGTGCCAGCAGTAGACAGGGAGGGTGGGAGACCCAGTACTTC
CASSRQGGWETQYF
>14|TRBJ2-3|NA|TRBV7-2|TRBD2
TGTGCCAGCAGCTTCGGGGGGTCCACAGATACGCAGTATTTT
CASSFGGSTDTQYF
>14|TRBJ1-1|once|TRBV12-3/TRBV12-4|NA
TGTGCCAGCAGTTATCAGGTTTCTAACACTGAAGCTTTCTTT
CASSYQVSNTEAFF
>13|TRBJ2-5|NA|TRBV6-1|NA
TGTGCCAGCAGAAGAGCAGGGGTCGAGACCCAGTACTTC
CASRRAGVETQYF
>14|TRBJ2-7|NA|TRBV7-2|TRBD1
TGTGCCAGCAGCTGGGACAGGGGGCAATACGAGCAGTACTTC
CASSWDRGQYEQYF
>14|TRBJ2-3|large|TRBV6-1|TRBD1
TGTGCCAGCATCACCGGGACAGGGATTGATACGCAGTATTTT
CASITGTGIDTQYF
>16|TRBJ2-1|few|TRBV11-3|TRBD1
TGTGCCAGCAGCCTAGAAGGGGGCAACATGTACAATGAGCAGTTCTTC
CASSLEGGNMYNEQFF
>18|TRBJ2-3|NA|TRBV10-3|TRBD2
TGTGCCATCAGTCAGCCGGGACTAGCGCCAGTAAAGGCAGATACGCAGTATTTT
CAISQPGLAPVKADTQYF
>16|TRBJ2-1|few|TRBV27|NA
TGTGCCAGCAGTTTCTCAACCAGGGGGGCCTACAATGAGCAGTTCTTC
CASSFSTRGAYNEQFF
>15|TRBJ2-1|NA|TRBV7-3|NA
TGTGCCAGCAGCTTAGACAATGGGGCCTACAATGAGCAGTTCTTC
CASSLDNGAYNEQFF
>13|TRBJ2-1|NA|TRBV6-1|NA
TGTGCCAGCAGAGTACATGGATACAATGAGCAGTTCTTC
CASRVHGYNEQFF
>14|TRBJ2-7|NA|TRBV7-2|TRBD2
TGTGCCAGCAGCTTAGCCGGCGGGAGCTACGAGCAGTACTTC
CASSLAGGSYEQYF
>16|TRBJ2-2|medium-sized|TRBV6-1|TRBD2
TGTGCCAGCACCCTACGGGTCGGGGGGGCCCCCGGGGAGCTGTTTTTT
CASTLRVGGAPGELFF
>18|TRBJ2-7|NA|TRBV7-6|TRBD2
TGTGCCAGCAGCTTGACGCGGGGGAAGATAGAGACCTACAATGAGCAGTACTTC
CASSLTRGKIETYNEQYF
>15|TRBJ1-1|NA|TRBV7-6|NA
TGTGCCAGCAGCCCTAGTAGGGCAGGGGCTAGAGGAGCTTTCTTT
CASSPSRAGARGAFF
>14|TRBJ2-1|few|TRBV24-1|NA
TGTGCCACCAGTGACTCCGACACGGCCAATGAGCAGTTCTTC
CATSDSDTANEQFF